These T cell receptor beta chains were read from a single sample in a study of response to subunit inactivated influenza vaccine. One entry per CDR3 protein, called by TCRdb with MiXCR from the RT-PCR reads. The sample carries 860,000 or so distinct CDR3 sequences, over 20% recorded once. Sequences were derived from PBMCs from blood, sampled about 5 days after vaccination. Source of these receptors: a man aged 50 or older who received an inactivated influenza vaccine. Each CDR3 is given with its conserved first and last residue. Fields, in order: J gene, D gene, clone size, V gene, CDR3 protein, CDR3 DNA. The D gene is left open where the match is weak. Clone size is stated in some rows and not others, as once, few, many or a class when expanded.

>TRBJ2-3|NA|NA|TRBV11-2
CASSSPSRGAWSTDTQYF
TGTGCCAGCAGCTCTCCCTCACGTGGAGCGTGGAGCACAGATACGCAGTATTTT
>TRBJ2-1|NA|many|TRBV12-3/TRBV12-4
CASSFGGVRNEQFF
TGTGCCAGCAGTTTCGGGGGAGTCCGCAATGAGCAGTTCTTC
>TRBJ2-1|TRBD1|NA|TRBV6-5
CASGQGNNEQFF
TGTGCCAGCGGACAGGGGAACAATGAGCAGTTCTTC
>TRBJ1-2|NA|many|TRBV5-1
CASSLDGGNYGYTF
TGCGCCAGCAGCTTGGACGGGGGTAACTATGGCTACACCTTC
>TRBJ2-7|TRBD1|few|TRBV6-2/TRBV6-3
CAGGQGNEQYF
TGTGCCGGAGGACAGGGCAACGAGCAGTACTTC
>TRBJ2-7|TRBD1|NA|TRBV2
CASSGTDRVRHEQYF
TGTGCCAGCAGTGGGACCGACAGGGTCAGGCACGAGCAGTACTTC
>TRBJ1-1|TRBD1|NA|TRBV10-3
CAINKDRVNTEAFF
TGTGCCATCAACAAGGACAGGGTGAACACTGAAGCTTTCTTT
>TRBJ2-2|NA|NA|TRBV7-3
CASSLKAGAHRGNTGELFF
TGTGCCAGCAGCTTAAAAGCAGGGGCCCATCGAGGGAACACCGGGGAGCTGTTTTTT
>TRBJ2-3|TRBD1|NA|TRBV12-3/TRBV12-4
CASRKTGALDTQYF
TGTGCCAGCAGAAAGACAGGGGCCCTAGATACGCAGTATTTT
>TRBJ2-1|TRBD1|few|TRBV5-1
CASSLVGRGSLYNEQFF
TGCGCCAGCAGCTTGGTAGGCAGGGGGTCCCTCTACAATGAGCAGTTCTTC
>TRBJ2-5|NA|many|TRBV20-1
CSATRERETQYF
TGCAGTGCTACCAGGGAACGGGAGACCCAGTACTTC
>TRBJ2-7|NA|NA|TRBV5-6
CASSLGSSVIYEQYF
TGTGCCAGCAGCTTGGGGTCTAGCGTCATCTACGAGCAGTACTTC
>TRBJ2-3|NA|few|TRBV7-2
CASSFFSGGTDTQYF
TGTGCCAGCAGCTTTTTTAGCGGAGGCACAGATACGCAGTATTTT
>TRBJ1-2|NA|NA|TRBV29-1
CSVEFGALRGGYTF
TGCAGCGTTGAATTTGGGGCCCTGCGGGGGGGCTACACCTTC
>TRBJ2-3|TRBD2|NA|TRBV7-9
CASSSPRLAGYTDTQYF
TGTGCCAGCAGCTCCCCCCGGCTAGCGGGATACACAGATACGCAGTATTTT
>TRBJ2-3|TRBD2|NA|TRBV28
CASISSGGSSSTDTQYF
TGTGCCAGCATATCTAGCGGGGGTTCCTCTAGCACAGATACGCAGTATTTT
>TRBJ1-5|NA|NA|TRBV30
CAWRRFGGGNQPQHF
TGTGCCTGGAGGAGATTTGGCGGAGGCAATCAGCCCCAGCATTTT
>TRBJ1-2|NA|few|TRBV4-1
CASSQAGGGVYGYTF
TGCGCCAGCAGCCAAGCAGGAGGGGGAGTCTATGGCTACACCTTC
>TRBJ2-5|TRBD2|many|TRBV29-1
CSVELGLAGAGETQYF
TGCAGCGTTGAATTGGGACTAGCGGGAGCGGGGGAGACCCAGTACTTC
>TRBJ2-7|NA|NA|TRBV13
CASRRQSSYEQYF
TGTGCCAGCAGACGACAGAGCTCCTACGAGCAGTACTTC
>TRBJ1-2|NA|NA|TRBV15
CATSRGSTDYGYTF
TGTGCCACCAGCAGAGGATCGACGGACTATGGCTACACCTTC
>TRBJ2-1|TRBD2|once|TRBV28
CASSPLLAGVIDNEQFF
TGTGCCAGCAGTCCACTACTAGCGGGGGTAATCGACAATGAGCAGTTCTTC
>TRBJ1-1|TRBD1|NA|TRBV20-1
CSARITGGSNTEAFF
TGCAGTGCTAGAATAACAGGGGGATCGAACACTGAAGCTTTCTTT
>TRBJ2-7|NA|few|TRBV20-1
CSARRQLKYEQYF
TGCAGTGCTAGAAGACAACTGAAATACGAGCAGTACTTC
>TRBJ2-1|NA|many|TRBV12-3/TRBV12-4
CASRKFSRPSYNEQFF
TGTGCCAGCAGAAAGTTCTCCAGACCCTCCTACAATGAGCAGTTCTTC
>TRBJ2-7|NA|few|TRBV4-1
CASSHSGGRGTYEQYF
TGCGCCAGCAGCCATTCTGGCGGCAGGGGAACCTACGAGCAGTACTTC
>TRBJ2-3|NA|NA|TRBV7-2
CASSLALASSDTQYF
TGTGCCAGCAGCTTAGCACTGGCGTCCTCAGATACGCAGTATTTT
>TRBJ1-2|NA|few|TRBV7-9
CASSLPSGEVYGYTF
TGTGCCAGCAGCCTACCGTCGGGGGAAGTCTATGGCTACACCTTC
>TRBJ2-7|TRBD1|few|TRBV10-3
CAISDGTGNYEQYF
TGTGCCATCAGTGACGGGACAGGGAATTACGAGCAGTACTTC
>TRBJ1-1|NA|many|TRBV12-3/TRBV12-4
CASSSSGAVNTEAFF
TGTGCCAGCAGTTCGTCAGGGGCGGTGAACACTGAAGCTTTCTTT
>TRBJ2-3|NA|NA|TRBV4-2
CASSQDRSRGDTQYF
TGTGCCAGCAGCCAAGATCGGAGCCGGGGAGATACGCAGTATTTT
>TRBJ1-4|TRBD1|few|TRBV12-3/TRBV12-4
CASSWTGRVEKLFF
TGTGCCAGCAGCTGGACAGGGCGCGTAGAAAAACTGTTTTTT
>TRBJ2-7|NA|once|TRBV15
CATSRRLDRYEQYF
TGTGCCACCAGCAGGAGGTTGGACCGGTACGAGCAGTACTTC
>TRBJ2-7|NA|few|TRBV9
CASSKDTYIYEQYF
TGTGCCAGCAGCAAAGACACATATATTTACGAGCAGTACTTC
>TRBJ1-1|NA|NA|TRBV12-3/TRBV12-4
CASRGGRGTEAFF
TGTGCCAGCAGGGGCGGCCGAGGCACTGAAGCTTTCTTT
>TRBJ1-2|TRBD1|few|TRBV7-2
CASSLRQGADYGYTF
TGTGCCAGCAGCTTGAGACAGGGGGCGGACTATGGCTACACCTTC